The sequence of this T cell receptor beta chain was determined in a study of tumor and adjacent non-tumor tissue in lung cancer. Study-level information: There were around 11 adenocarcinoma, a couple of squamous cell carcinoma and 1 small cell lung cancer cases.

Per the germline V gene, CDR1 is MNHNY and CDR2 is SVGAGI (reference sequence). V was clipped by 7 bases and J by 6 bases; unmatched bases: 11. CDR3 length equals 14 residues. RNA was extracted from bulk tissue without any cell sorting. This non-tumor lung sample came from over 3 cm beyond the tumor edge. Three rounds of nested PCR, following a modified ARM-PCR protocol, produced the TCRbeta library. TCRdb used MiXCR to reprocess the multiplex PCR reads, holding one entry per CDR3 protein. The sample carries about 67,000 distinct CDR3 sequences, approximately 73% recorded once. This clonotype was seen repeatedly, ten times or more. Its target is unknown. Study observations and caveats: Shorter survival was associated with higher TCR diversity in tumors. Tumor repertoires had a smaller top 100 clone share than normal lung.

Sequenced sample: distant non-tumor lung tissue. The receptor was derived from a man aged 60 to 75 with non-small cell lung cancer. The chain joins TRBV6-6 to TRBJ2-7; TRBD1 agrees at 8 bases. The CDR3 region is CASTVSLGQGEQYF. CDR3 sequence (DNA): TGTGCCAGCACCGTTTCCCTTGGACAGGGCGAGCAGTACTTC.